This TCR beta chain was found in a study of CD4 T cells in relation to SARS-CoV-2 and coronaviruses. Unexposed donor CD4+ T cells date from about 2011-2019, before the COVID-19 pandemic. Naive and memory CD4+ T cell DNA was deep-sequenced without culture. Measured with immunoSEQ multiplex PCR; TCRdb has only the in-frame clones, and not every one. The table records some 68,000 clones, approximately 95% of them present only once. This CDR3 comprises 12 residues. V shed 8 bases and J shed 2 bases, with 9 bases lying between them. CDR1 is SGHAT and CDR2 is FQNNGV in the germline V gene. The material sequenced was naive CD4+ T cells from PBMCs. The sample's subset: naive CD4+ T cells isolated by negative enrichment. The receptor's source is a human donor in good health. The chain couples TRBV11-2 to TRBJ1-2, with D unclear. The CDR3, as DNA: TGTGCCAGCGCTGGCGGGAACTATGGCTACACCTTC. Its translation is CASAGGNYGYTF.